This entry lists 24 T cell receptor beta chains sequenced from one sample in a study of CD8+ T cells in alopecia areata. cDNA prepared by RNA extraction and subsequent reverse transcription served as the template for sequencing. Profiling relied on immunoSEQ multiplex PCR, and the TCRdb table lists in-frame clones only, not all of them. The table records around 160,000 clones, approximately 87% of them present only once. The material sequenced was CD8+ T cells sorted from blood, taken at week 0. The receptors come from a human donor with alopecia areata.

This chain links TRBV6-5 with TRBJ2-1; D may be TRBD1 (5 bases). The germline CDR1 and CDR2 sequences are MNHEY and SVGAGI. Trimming stripped 2 bases from V and 0 bases from J, with 11 bases between. This CDR3 contains 16 residues. The CDR3 DNA is TGTGCCAGCAGTTACGCAGGGCCTGCCTCCTACAATGAGCAGTTCTTC. Its protein is CASSYAGPASYNEQFF.

The chain joins TRBV11-2 to TRBJ1-1; D gene uncertain. Germline V gives CDR1 SGHAT, CDR2 FQNNGV. Trimming removed 6 bases at V and 0 bases at J, with 11 bases between. The CDR3 extends over 14 amino acids. The CDR3 bases are TGTGCCAGCAGTCTAAAGACTGTGAACACTGAAGCTTTCTTT. Its protein product is CASSLKTVNTEAFF.

The genes are TRBV5-1 and TRBJ2-2; 7 nucleotides agree with TRBD1. CDR1 is SGHRS and CDR2 is YFSETQ in the germline V gene. This CDR3 has 14 residues. With V trimmed by 3 bases and J by 5 bases, 4 bases remained unmatched. The CDR3, as DNA: TGCGCCAGCAGCTGGGGGACAGTAACCGGGGAGCTGTTTTTT. Translation gives CASSWGTVTGELFF.

This clone was observed once. The chain recombines TRBV11-2 with TRBJ2-2, with 7 nucleotides matching TRBD1. Germline V gene sequence: CDR1 SGHAT, CDR2 FQNNGV. The CDR3 runs 16 residues. The trim removed 4 bases at V and 2 bases at J, leaving 7 bases unmatched. The CDR3 DNA is TGTGCCAGCAGCTCGACAGGGTACCTAAACACCGGGGAGCTGTTTTTT. As protein: CASSSTGYLNTGELFF.

As DNA, the CDR3 is TGTGCCAGCTCTCTAGCGGGAGACAATGAGCAGTTCTTC. This translates into CASSLAGDNEQFF. The chain has TRBV7-3 and TRBJ2-1; 10 bases match TRBD2. Germline lookup yields CDR1 SGHTA and CDR2 FQGTGA. J lost 5 bases, V lost 8 bases, and 3 bases had no gene match. The CDR3 has 13 amino acids.

This clone was detected only a few times. V and J are TRBV30 and TRBJ1-1; 8 nucleotides match TRBD1. V lost 3 bases to trimming and J lost 2 bases; unmatched junction nucleotides: 5. The CDR3 spans 14 residues. CDR1 GTSNPN and CDR2 SVGIG come from the germline V gene (reference sequence). The CDR3 DNA reads as TGTGCCTGGAGCTTGACAGGGGACAACACTGAAGCTTTCTTT. This codes for CAWSLTGDNTEAFF.

The V and J genes are TRBV27 and TRBJ2-7, with D tentatively TRBD1 (6 bases). CDR1 is MNHEY and CDR2 is SMNVEV in the germline V gene (reference sequence). There are 15 residues in the CDR3. V dropped 3 bases and J dropped 5 bases, with 17 bases sitting between them. The CDR3 DNA sequence: TGTGCCAGCAGTTTTCGACAGGAAAGGAGTCACGAGCAGTACTTC. Its translation: CASSFRQERSHEQYF.

This rearrangement joins TRBV21-1 to TRBJ1-5. TRBV21-1 is an annotated pseudogene. This CDR3 is 14 amino acids long. CDR3 amino acids: CATPRRALNQPQHF. The CDR3, as DNA: TGTGCCACCCCGAGGAGGGCCCTGAATCAGCCCCAGCATTTT.

The chain links TRBV29-1 to TRBJ2-5; 7 nucleotides agree with TRBD1. Germline V gene data show CDR1 as SQVTM and CDR2 as ANQGSEA. The CDR3 is made up of 12 amino acids. Germline trimming cut 5 bases from V and 3 bases from J; bases unmatched to any gene: 3. The CDR3 region is CSVSDREETQYF. The CDR3 DNA reads TGCAGCGTTTCCGACAGGGAAGAGACCCAGTACTTC.

The chain joins TRBV6-1 to TRBJ2-7, with TRBD1 as a possible D gene (8 bases). Germline V gene sequence: CDR1 MNHNS, CDR2 SASEGT. There are 16 residues in the CDR3. The V end was cut by 2 bases, the J end by 0 bases, with 14 bases between. The CDR3 loop is CASSEWGGTGSYEQYF. The CDR3, as DNA: TGTGCCAGCAGTGAATGGGGAGGGACAGGCTCCTACGAGCAGTACTTC.

This chain connects TRBV7-2 to TRBJ1-5; D is uncertain. V lost 2 bases and J 7 bases, leaving 15 bases between the germline ends. Germline V lookup: CDR1 SGHTA, CDR2 FQGNSA. The CDR3 runs 15 residues. The CDR3 is CASSLSLGSNQPQHF. In nucleotides, the CDR3 is TGTGCCAGCAGCTTAAGTCTAGGGTCGAACCAGCCCCAGCATTTT.

The chain joins TRBV30 to TRBJ1-1, with 9 bases aligning to TRBD1. V shed 2 bases, J shed 7 bases, and the junction held 2 bases outside the gene matches. Germline lookup yields CDR1 GTSNPN and CDR2 SVGIG (reference sequence). The CDR3 is made up of 12 amino acids. CDR3 amino acids: CAWSWTGVEAFF. As DNA, the CDR3 is TGTGCCTGGAGTTGGACAGGGGTTGAAGCTTTCTTT.

The J gene is TRBJ2-7, the V gene TRBV4-1; possibly TRBD1 for D (5 bases). The CDR3 has 14 amino acids. Germline assignment: CDR1 MGHRA and CDR2 YSYEKL. V dropped 1 base and J dropped 3 bases, with 10 bases sitting between them. CDR3 region: CASSQGQGNYEQYF. CDR3 nucleotide sequence: TGCGCCAGCAGCCAAGGTCAGGGCAACTACGAGCAGTACTTC.

V gene TRBV27 combines with J gene TRBJ1-2; D gene unclear. The CDR3 loop spans 15 amino acids. Germline CDR1 MNHEY, CDR2 SMNVEV (reference sequence). Trimming left V 5 bases short and J 3 bases short, with 16 bases between. The CDR3 nucleotides read TGTGCCAGCAGTAAGCAGGTATACGAGGACTATGGCTACACCTTC. Its translation is CASSKQVYEDYGYTF.

This sequence joins TRBV2 and TRBJ1-5; D uncertain. The ends were cut back, 6 bases at V and 6 bases at J, with 9 bases in the middle. The CDR3 loop spans 12 amino acids. Germline V gene data show CDR1 as SNHLY and CDR2 as FYNNEI. The CDR3 bases are TGTGCCAGCAGCTCCGGCCTTCAGCCCCAGCATTTT. It yields the protein CASSSGLQPQHF. The entire variable domain, with the rest obtained from reference TRBV2 and TRBJ1-5, is as follows: EPEVTQTPSHQVTQMGQEVILRCVPISNHLYFYWYRQILGQKVEFLVSFYNNEISEKSEIFDDQFSVERPDGSNFTLKIRSTKLEDSAMYFCASSSGLQPQHFGDGTRLSIL.

V gene TRBV15 combines with J gene TRBJ1-1, with D possibly matching TRBD1 (5 bases). Germline assignment: CDR1 LNHNV and CDR2 YYDKDF (reference sequence). The length of the CDR3 is 18 residues. V was pared by 5 bases and J by 2 bases, with 24 bases between. The CDR3 DNA is TGTGCCACCAGCCCCCAAGGTAGCGACGGGACTATCAACACTGAAGCTTTCTTT. Translated: CATSPQGSDGTINTEAFF.

The J gene is TRBJ2-2, the V gene TRBV11-2, with a possible D match to TRBD1 (6 bases). V was shortened by 3 bases and J by 7 bases, with 15 bases between the two germline ends. Germline loops: CDR1 SGHAT, CDR2 FQNNGV. The CDR3 has 15 amino acids. The CDR3 bases are TGTGCCAGCAGCTTCCCCAGGGGCTCCCTCGGGGAGCTGTTTTTT. This codes for CASSFPRGSLGELFF.

J is TRBJ2-1 and V is TRBV7-3; D perhaps matches TRBD2 (6 bases). The CDR3 totals 15 residues. The germline V gene has CDR1 SGHTA and CDR2 FQGTGA. V was trimmed by 0 bases and J by 3 bases, leaving 9 bases between them. CDR3 in amino acids: CASSLTLGGYNEQFF. The CDR3 DNA follows: TGTGCCAGCAGCTTAACGTTGGGGGGCTACAATGAGCAGTTCTTC.

The chain recombines TRBV29-1 with TRBJ2-7; 8 bases fit TRBD1. J was trimmed by 6 bases and V by 4 bases; bases with no gene match: 5. The CDR3 is 12 residues long. In germline, CDR1 is SQVTM, CDR2 ANQGSEA. CDR3 sequence: CSVGTGLLEQYF. CDR3 in DNA: TGCAGCGTTGGGACAGGGCTCCTCGAGCAGTACTTC.

This chain joins TRBV2 and TRBJ1-2, with a tentative D call TRBD1 (6 bases). This CDR3 is built from 20 residues. Germline assignment: CDR1 SNHLY and CDR2 FYNNEI. The V end lost 11 bases, the J end lost 5 bases, and 39 bases lay between the germline ends. This CDR3 reads CAHWRGVIPYGWRPWYGYTF. Here the CDR3 DNA reads TGTGCCCACTGGAGGGGGGTTATTCCCTATGGCTGGAGGCCTTGGTATGGCTACACCTTC.

The V and J genes are TRBV10-2 and TRBJ2-3, with D unresolved. CDR1 is WSHSY, CDR2 SAAADI, per germline. The CDR3 is 13 amino acids. The ends were cut back, 6 bases at V and 2 bases at J, with 9 bases in the middle. The DNA of the CDR3 is TGCGCCAGCAGCTTTGGGGACACAGATACGCAGTATTTT. Its translation is CASSFGDTDTQYF.

This rearrangement joins TRBV4-1 to TRBJ1-1; tentatively, D is TRBD1 (5 bases). CDR1 is MGHRA and CDR2 is YSYEKL in the germline V gene. This CDR3 region has 13 residues. V was clipped by 4 bases and J by 8 bases, with 14 bases between them. CDR3 sequence: CASSRLPGPEAFF. The CDR3 DNA sequence: TGCGCCAGCAGCCGACTACCGGGACCCGAAGCTTTCTTT.

The chain couples TRBV5-1 to TRBJ2-5; 7 positions agree with TRBD1. This CDR3 is built from 14 residues. J gave up 0 bases and V 4 bases, and 3 bases lay outside the gene matches. Germline V gene data show CDR1 as SGHRS and CDR2 as YFSETQ. This chain's CDR3 is CASSKGQYQETQYF. The DNA for the CDR3 is TGCGCCAGCAGCAAGGGACAGTACCAAGAGACCCAGTACTTC.

The genes are TRBV11-2 and TRBJ2-7; D assignment may be TRBD1 or TRBD2 (5 bases each). The V end was cut by 10 bases, the J end by 4 bases, with 11 bases between. The CDR3 is made up of 11 amino acids. The germline V gene has CDR1 SGHAT and CDR2 FQNNGV. The CDR3 DNA reads TGTGCCACCGGGGCAGGTTACGAGCAGTACTTC. Its translation is CATGAGYEQYF.